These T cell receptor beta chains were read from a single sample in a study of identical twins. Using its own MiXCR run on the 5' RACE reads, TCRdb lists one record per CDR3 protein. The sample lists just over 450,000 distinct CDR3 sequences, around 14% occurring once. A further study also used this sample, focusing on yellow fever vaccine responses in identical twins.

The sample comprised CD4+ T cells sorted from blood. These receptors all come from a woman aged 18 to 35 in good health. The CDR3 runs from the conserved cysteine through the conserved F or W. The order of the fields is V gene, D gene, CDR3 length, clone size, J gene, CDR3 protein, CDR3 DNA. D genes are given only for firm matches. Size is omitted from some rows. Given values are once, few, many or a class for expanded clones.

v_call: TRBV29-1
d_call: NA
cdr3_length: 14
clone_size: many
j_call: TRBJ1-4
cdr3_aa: CSVAGARSNEKLFF
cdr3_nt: TGCAGCGTTGCAGGGGCCCGCTCTAATGAAAAACTGTTTTTT

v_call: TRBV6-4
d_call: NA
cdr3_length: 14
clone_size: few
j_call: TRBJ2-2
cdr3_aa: CASSDGFHTGELFF
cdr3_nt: TGTGCCAGCAGTGACGGGTTCCACACCGGGGAGCTGTTTTTT

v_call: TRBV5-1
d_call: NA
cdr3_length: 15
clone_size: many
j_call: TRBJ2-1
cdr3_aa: CASSLVRNAYNEQFF
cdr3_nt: TGCGCCAGCAGCTTGGTTAGGAATGCCTACAATGAGCAGTTCTTC

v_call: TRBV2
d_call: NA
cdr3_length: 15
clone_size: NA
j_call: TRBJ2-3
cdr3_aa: CASSRPGLPTDTQYF
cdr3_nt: TGTGCCAGCAGCAGACCCGGACTCCCCACAGATACGCAGTATTTT

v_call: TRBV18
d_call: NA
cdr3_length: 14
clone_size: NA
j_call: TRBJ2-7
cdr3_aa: CASSPVPYSYEQYF
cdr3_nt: TGTGCCAGCTCACCAGTGCCCTACTCCTACGAGCAGTACTTC

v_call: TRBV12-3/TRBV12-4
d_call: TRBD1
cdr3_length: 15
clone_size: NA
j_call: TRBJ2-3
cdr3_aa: CASSTDRGPADTQYF
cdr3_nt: TGTGCCAGCAGCACCGACAGGGGGCCGGCAGATACGCAGTATTTT

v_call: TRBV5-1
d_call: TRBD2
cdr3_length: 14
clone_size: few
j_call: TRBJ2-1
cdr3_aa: CASSLSGTSDEQFF
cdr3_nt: TGCGCCAGCAGCTTGTCTGGGACTAGCGATGAGCAGTTCTTC

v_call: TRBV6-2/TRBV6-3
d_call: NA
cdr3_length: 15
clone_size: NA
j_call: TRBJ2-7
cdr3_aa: CASSRTGSSSYEQYF
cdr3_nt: TGTGCCAGCAGCCGCACAGGGAGCTCCTCCTACGAGCAGTACTTC

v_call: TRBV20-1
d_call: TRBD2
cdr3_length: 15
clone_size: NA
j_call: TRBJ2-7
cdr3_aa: CSAANRLAGLYEQYF
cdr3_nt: TGCAGTGCCGCTAACCGACTAGCGGGACTCTACGAGCAGTACTTC

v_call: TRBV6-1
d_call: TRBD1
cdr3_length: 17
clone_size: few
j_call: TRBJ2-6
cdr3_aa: CASRGGTGGPGANVLTF
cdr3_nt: TGTGCCAGCAGAGGCGGGACAGGGGGTCCCGGGGCCAACGTCCTGACTTTC

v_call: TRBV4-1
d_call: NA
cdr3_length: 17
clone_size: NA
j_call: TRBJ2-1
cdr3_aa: CASSQGIELAAYNEQFF
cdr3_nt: TGCGCCAGCAGCCAAGGTATCGAACTAGCAGCCTACAATGAGCAGTTCTTC

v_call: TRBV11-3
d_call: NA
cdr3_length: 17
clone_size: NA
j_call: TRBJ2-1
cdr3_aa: CASSSTSDRSSYNEQFF
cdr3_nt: TGTGCCAGCAGCTCGACTTCCGACAGGAGCTCCTACAATGAGCAGTTCTTC

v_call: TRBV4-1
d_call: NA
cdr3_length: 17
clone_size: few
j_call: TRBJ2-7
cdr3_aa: CASSQGLVMGGGGEQYF
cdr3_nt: TGCGCCAGCAGCCAAGGCCTCGTGATGGGGGGCGGTGGCGAGCAGTACTTC

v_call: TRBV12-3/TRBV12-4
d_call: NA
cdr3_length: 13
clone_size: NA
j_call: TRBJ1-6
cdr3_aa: CASSLKGDSPLHF
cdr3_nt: TGTGCCAGCAGTTTGAAGGGCGATTCACCCCTCCACTTT

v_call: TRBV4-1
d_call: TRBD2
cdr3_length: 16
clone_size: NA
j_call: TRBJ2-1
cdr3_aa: CASSPPPGLAGEGQFF
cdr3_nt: TGCGCCAGCAGCCCCCCCCCGGGACTAGCGGGGGAGGGGCAGTTCTTC

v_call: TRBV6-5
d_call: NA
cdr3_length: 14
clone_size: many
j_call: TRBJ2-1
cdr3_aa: CASSSGASYNEQFF
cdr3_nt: TGTGCCAGCAGTTCGGGGGCCTCCTACAATGAGCAGTTCTTC

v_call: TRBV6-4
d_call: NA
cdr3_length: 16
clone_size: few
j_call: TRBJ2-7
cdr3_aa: CASSDPKRARNYEQYF
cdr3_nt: TGTGCCAGCAGTGACCCCAAACGAGCTAGAAACTACGAGCAGTACTTC

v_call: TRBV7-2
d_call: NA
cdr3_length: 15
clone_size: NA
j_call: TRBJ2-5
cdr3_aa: CASSLAGGAQETQYF
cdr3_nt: TGTGCCAGCAGCTTAGCGGGGGGGGCGCAAGAGACCCAGTACTTC

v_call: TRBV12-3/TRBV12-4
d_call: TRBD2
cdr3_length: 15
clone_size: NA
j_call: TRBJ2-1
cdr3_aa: CASRLAGGTYNEQFF
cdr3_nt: TGTGCCAGCAGACTTGCGGGAGGGACCTACAATGAGCAGTTCTTC

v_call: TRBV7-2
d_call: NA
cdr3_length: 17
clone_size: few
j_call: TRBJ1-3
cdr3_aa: CASSLARSLISGNTIYF
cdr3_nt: TGTGCCAGCAGCTTAGCGAGGTCGCTCATCTCTGGAAACACCATATATTTT

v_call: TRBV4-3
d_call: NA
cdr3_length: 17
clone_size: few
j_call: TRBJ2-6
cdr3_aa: CASSQEVRGSGANVLTF
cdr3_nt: TGCGCCAGCAGCCAAGAAGTCAGGGGCTCTGGGGCCAACGTCCTGACTTTC

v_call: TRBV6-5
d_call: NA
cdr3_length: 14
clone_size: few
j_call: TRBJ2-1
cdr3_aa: CASSYRDPYNEQFF
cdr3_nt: TGTGCCAGCAGTTATCGGGACCCCTACAATGAGCAGTTCTTC

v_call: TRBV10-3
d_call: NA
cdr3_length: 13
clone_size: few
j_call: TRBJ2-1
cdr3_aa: CATAGGSYNEQFF
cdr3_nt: TGTGCCACCGCTGGGGGCTCCTACAATGAGCAGTTCTTC

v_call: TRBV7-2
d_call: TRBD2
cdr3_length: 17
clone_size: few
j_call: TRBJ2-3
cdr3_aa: CASSSRTSLQSTDTQYF
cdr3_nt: TGTGCCAGCAGCTCCCGGACTAGCCTACAGAGCACAGATACGCAGTATTTT

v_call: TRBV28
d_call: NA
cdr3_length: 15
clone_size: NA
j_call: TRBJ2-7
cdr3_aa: CASSPESIGSYEQYF
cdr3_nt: TGTGCCAGCAGCCCCGAAAGTATAGGCTCCTACGAGCAGTACTTC

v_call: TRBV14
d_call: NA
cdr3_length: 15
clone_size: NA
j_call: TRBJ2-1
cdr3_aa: CASSQERQRYNEQFF
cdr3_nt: TGTGCCAGCAGCCAAGAGAGACAGAGATACAATGAGCAGTTCTTC

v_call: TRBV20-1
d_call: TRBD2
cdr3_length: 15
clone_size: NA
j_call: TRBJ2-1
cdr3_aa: CSARREEGSYNEQFF
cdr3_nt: TGCAGTGCTAGGCGGGAGGAAGGGTCCTACAATGAGCAGTTCTTC

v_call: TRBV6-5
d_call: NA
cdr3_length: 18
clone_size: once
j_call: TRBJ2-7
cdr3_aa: CASSSTPQGLLSSYEQYF
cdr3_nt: TGTGCCAGCAGTTCTACACCCCAGGGACTCTTGTCATCCTACGAGCAGTACTTC

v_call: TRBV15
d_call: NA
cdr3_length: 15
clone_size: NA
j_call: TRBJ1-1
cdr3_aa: CATSSPRVKNTEAFF
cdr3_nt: TGTGCCACCAGCAGCCCCAGGGTTAAGAACACTGAAGCTTTCTTT

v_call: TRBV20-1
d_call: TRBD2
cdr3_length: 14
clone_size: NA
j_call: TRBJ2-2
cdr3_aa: CSAGLAGPTGELFF
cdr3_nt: TGCAGTGCAGGACTAGCGGGACCCACCGGGGAGCTGTTTTTT

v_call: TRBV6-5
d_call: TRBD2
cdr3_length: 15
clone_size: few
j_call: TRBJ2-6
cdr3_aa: CASSYSGAGANVLTF
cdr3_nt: TGTGCCAGCAGCTACAGCGGGGCTGGGGCCAACGTCCTGACTTTC

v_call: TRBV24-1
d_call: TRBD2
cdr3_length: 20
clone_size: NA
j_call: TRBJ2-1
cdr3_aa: CATSDTGTSRGRSSYNEQFF
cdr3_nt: TGTGCCACCAGTGACACCGGGACTAGCAGAGGTCGAAGCTCCTACAATGAGCAGTTCTTC

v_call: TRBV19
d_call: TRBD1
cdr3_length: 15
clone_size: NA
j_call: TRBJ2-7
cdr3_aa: CASSIVGTGYNEQYF
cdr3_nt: TGTGCCAGTAGTATAGTTGGGACAGGGTACAACGAGCAGTACTTC

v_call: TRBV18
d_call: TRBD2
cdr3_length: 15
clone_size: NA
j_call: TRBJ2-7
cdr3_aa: CASSPASGLAGEQYF
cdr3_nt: TGTGCCAGCTCACCAGCCTCCGGACTAGCGGGGGAGCAGTACTTC

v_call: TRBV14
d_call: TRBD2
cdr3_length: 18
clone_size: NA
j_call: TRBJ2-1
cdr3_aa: CASSQGTSGRLRVNEQFF
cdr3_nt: TGTGCCAGCAGCCAAGGGACTAGCGGGAGGCTAAGGGTGAATGAGCAGTTCTTC

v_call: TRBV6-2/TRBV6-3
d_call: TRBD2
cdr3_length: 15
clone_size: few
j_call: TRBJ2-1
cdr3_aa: CASTDSGAHYNEQFF
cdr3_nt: TGTGCCAGCACCGATAGCGGGGCGCACTACAATGAGCAGTTCTTC

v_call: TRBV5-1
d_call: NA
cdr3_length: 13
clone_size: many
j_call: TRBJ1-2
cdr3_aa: CASSFLPDYGYTF
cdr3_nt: TGCGCCAGCAGCTTCCTGCCGGACTATGGCTACACCTTC

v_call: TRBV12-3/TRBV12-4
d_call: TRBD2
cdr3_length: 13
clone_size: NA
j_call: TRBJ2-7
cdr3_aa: CASTSGGTGEQYF
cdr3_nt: TGTGCCAGCACCTCCGGGGGGACCGGCGAGCAGTACTTC

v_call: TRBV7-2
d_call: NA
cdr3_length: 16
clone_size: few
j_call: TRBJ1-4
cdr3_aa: CASSLDNRATNEKLFF
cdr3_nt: TGTGCCAGCAGCTTAGATAACAGGGCAACTAATGAAAAACTGTTTTTT

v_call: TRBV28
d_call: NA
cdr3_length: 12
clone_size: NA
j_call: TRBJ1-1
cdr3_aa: CASSPTRVEAFF
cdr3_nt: TGTGCCAGCAGTCCCACCCGGGTGGAAGCTTTCTTT

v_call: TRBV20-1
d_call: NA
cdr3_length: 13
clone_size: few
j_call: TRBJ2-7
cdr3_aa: CSAPTLSSYEQYF
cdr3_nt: TGCAGTGCTCCCACTCTTAGTAGTTACGAGCAGTACTTC

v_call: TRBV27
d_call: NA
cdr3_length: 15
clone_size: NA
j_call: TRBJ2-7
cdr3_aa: CASSLQRGMTYEQYF
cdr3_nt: TGTGCCAGCAGTTTACAGAGGGGAATGACCTACGAGCAGTACTTC

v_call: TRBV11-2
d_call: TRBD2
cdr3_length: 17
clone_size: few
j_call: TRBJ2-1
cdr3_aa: CASSTRDSGGYYNEQFF
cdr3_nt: TGTGCCAGCAGCACCCGGGATAGCGGGGGCTACTACAATGAGCAGTTCTTC

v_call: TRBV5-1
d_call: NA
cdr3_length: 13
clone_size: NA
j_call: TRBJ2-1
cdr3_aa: CASSSRGTSEQFF
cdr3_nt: TGCGCCAGCAGCTCGAGGGGAACAAGTGAGCAGTTCTTC

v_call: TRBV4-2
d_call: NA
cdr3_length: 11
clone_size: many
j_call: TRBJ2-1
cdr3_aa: CASSQDVRQFF
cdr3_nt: TGTGCCAGCAGCCAAGATGTCCGGCAGTTCTTC

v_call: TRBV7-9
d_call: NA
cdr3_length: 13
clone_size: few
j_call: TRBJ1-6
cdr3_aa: CASSLRWVSPLHF
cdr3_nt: TGTGCCAGCAGCTTAAGATGGGTTTCACCCCTCCACTTT

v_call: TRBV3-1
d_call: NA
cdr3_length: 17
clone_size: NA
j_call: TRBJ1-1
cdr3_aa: CASSQDSVRGLNTEAFF
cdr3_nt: TGTGCCAGCAGCCAAGATTCGGTGAGGGGCCTGAACACTGAAGCTTTCTTT

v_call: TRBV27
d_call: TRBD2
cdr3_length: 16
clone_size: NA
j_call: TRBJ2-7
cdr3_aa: CASSRKGTSGPYEQYF
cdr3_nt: TGTGCCAGCAGTCGAAAAGGGACTAGCGGACCCTACGAGCAGTACTTC

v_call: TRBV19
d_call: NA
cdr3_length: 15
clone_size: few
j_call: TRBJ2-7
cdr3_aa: CASSRQSGDGYEQYF
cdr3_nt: TGTGCCAGTAGTAGACAGTCAGGGGATGGCTACGAGCAGTACTTC

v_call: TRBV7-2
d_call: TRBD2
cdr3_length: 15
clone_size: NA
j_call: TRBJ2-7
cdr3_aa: CASRYLAGGSYEQYF
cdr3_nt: TGTGCCAGCAGGTATCTAGCGGGAGGGTCCTACGAGCAGTACTTC

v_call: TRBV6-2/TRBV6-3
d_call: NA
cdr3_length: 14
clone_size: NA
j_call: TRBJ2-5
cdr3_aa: CASSRGLRQETQYF
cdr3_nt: TGTGCCAGCAGTCGGGGGCTCCGCCAAGAGACCCAGTACTTC

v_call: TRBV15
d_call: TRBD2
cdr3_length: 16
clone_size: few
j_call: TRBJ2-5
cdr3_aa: CATSRDLPGGEETQYF
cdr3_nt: TGTGCCACCAGCAGAGATCTTCCGGGGGGAGAAGAGACCCAGTACTTC

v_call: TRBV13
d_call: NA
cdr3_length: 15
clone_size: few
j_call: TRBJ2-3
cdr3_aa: CASSPNRVSRDTQYF
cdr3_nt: TGTGCCAGCAGCCCGAACAGGGTATCAAGAGATACGCAGTATTTT